The clone carrying this TCR beta chain was detected only a few times. Its antigen is still unknown. The data derive from a study of a mutant IDH1 vaccine in newly diagnosed glioma. Time point reported: week 11, during vaccination. Each vaccine dose was 300 ug of mutant IDH1 20-mer peptide, with topical imiquimod. The CDR3 runs to 15 residues. This table comes from immunoSEQ multiplex PCR, and its TCRdb copy is limited to in-frame clones, with some not included. The profile shows roughly 120,000 clones, roughly 75% of them singletons. This receptor was obtained from a man aged 40-50 years with glioma. The chain recombines TRBV21-1 with TRBJ1-1; the D call TRBD1 from the table was never checked on the DNA. TRBV21-1 is a known pseudogene. The sample here was PBMCs, taken from a glioma patient whose treatment included an IDH1 peptide vaccine. As DNA, the CDR3 is TGTGCCAGCAGCAAAGCACAGTTCAGGAACACTGAAGCTTTCTTT. Protein sequence: CASSKAQFRNTEAFF.